This T cell receptor beta chain was found in a study of T cells after yellow fever vaccination. Each CDR3 protein is one row after TCRdb ran MiXCR on the 5' RACE reads. The data show about 160,000 distinct CDR3 sequences, around 7.3% seen once. General study points: In FACS-sorted repertoires, abundant clonotypes from the bulk population could appear as contaminants. Only a minor proportion of clonotypes was detected across both CD4 and CD8 compartments.

With 2 bases clipped from V and 6 bases from J, the junction kept 7 bases outside the gene matches. Germline CDR1 is ENHRY and CDR2 is SYGVKD. The CDR3 sequence is 15 residues long. This clonotype was counted many times. Its antigen remains unidentified. The sequenced sample was CD4+ T cells sorted from PBMCs, obtained around 5 days after the first yellow fever vaccination. The chain couples TRBV10-3 to TRBJ1-1, with TRBD1 matching over 9 bases. This sequence originates from a man aged 18 to 29 who received the YFV17D yellow fever vaccine. CDR3 sequence (DNA): TGTGCCATCAGTGAGCGGGGACAGGGAAACGCTGAAGCTTTCTTT. This encodes CAISERGQGNAEAFF.